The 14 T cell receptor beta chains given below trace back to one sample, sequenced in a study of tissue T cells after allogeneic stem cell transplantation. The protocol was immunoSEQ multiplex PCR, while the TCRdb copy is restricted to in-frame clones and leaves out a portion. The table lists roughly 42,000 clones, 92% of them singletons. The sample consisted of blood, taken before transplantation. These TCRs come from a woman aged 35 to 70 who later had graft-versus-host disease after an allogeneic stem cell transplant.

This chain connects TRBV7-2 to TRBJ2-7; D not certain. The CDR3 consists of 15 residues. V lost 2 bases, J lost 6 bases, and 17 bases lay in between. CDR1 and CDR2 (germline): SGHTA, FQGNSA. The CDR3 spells CASSLSVLLGVEQYF. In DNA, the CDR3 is TGTGCCAGCAGCTTATCGGTCTTGCTTGGGGTCGAGCAGTACTTC.

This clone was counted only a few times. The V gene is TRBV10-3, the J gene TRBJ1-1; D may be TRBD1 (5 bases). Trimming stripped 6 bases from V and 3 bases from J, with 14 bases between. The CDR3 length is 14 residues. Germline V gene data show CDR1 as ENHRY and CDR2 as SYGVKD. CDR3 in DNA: TGTGCCATCAGGAGCCAGGGAGATCACACTGAAGCTTTCTTT. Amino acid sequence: CAIRSQGDHTEAFF.

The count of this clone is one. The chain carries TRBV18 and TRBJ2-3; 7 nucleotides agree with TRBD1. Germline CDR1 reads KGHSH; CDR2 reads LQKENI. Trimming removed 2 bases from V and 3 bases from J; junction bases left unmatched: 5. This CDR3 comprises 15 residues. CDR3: CASSPGSRGTDTQYF. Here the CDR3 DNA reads TGTGCCAGCTCACCAGGGTCCAGGGGGACAGATACGCAGTATTTT.

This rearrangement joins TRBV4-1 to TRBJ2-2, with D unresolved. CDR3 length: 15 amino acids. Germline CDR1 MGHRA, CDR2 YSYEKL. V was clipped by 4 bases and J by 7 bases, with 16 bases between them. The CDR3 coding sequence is TGCGCCAGCAGCCTAAGAGGCAGCACGGGCGGGGAGCTGTTTTTT. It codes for CASSLRGSTGGELFF.

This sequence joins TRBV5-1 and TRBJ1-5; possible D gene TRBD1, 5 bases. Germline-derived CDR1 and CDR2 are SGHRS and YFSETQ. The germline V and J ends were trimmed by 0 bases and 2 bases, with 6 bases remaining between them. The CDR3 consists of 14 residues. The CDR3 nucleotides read TGCGCCAGCAGCTTGGGGGACGGCAATCAGCCCCAGCATTTT. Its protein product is CASSLGDGNQPQHF.

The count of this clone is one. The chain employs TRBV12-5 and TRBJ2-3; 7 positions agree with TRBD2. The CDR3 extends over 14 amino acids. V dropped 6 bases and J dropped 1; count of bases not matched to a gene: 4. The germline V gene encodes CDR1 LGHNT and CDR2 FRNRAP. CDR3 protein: CASGSSGGTDTQYF. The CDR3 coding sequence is TGTGCTAGTGGCAGCAGCGGGGGCACAGATACGCAGTATTTT.

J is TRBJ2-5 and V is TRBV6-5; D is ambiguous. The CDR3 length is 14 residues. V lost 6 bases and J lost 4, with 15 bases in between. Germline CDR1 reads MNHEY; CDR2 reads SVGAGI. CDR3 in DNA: TGTGCCAGCAGGCGGACCTCAACTACAGAGACCCAGTACTTC. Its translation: CASRRTSTTETQYF.

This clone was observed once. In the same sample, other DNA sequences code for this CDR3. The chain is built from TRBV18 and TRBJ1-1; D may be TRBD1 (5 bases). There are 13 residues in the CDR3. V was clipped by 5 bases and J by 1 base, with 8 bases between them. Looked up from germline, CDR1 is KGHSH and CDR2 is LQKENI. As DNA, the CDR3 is TGTGCCAGCTCAGCGGGACCGAACACTGAAGCTTTCTTT. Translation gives CASSAGPNTEAFF.

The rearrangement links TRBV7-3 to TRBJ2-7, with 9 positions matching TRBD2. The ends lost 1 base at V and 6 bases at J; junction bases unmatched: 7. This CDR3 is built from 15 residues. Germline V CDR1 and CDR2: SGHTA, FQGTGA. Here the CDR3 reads CASSLSLAGISEQYF. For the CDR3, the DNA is TGTGCCAGCAGCTTAAGTCTAGCGGGAATCAGCGAGCAGTACTTC.

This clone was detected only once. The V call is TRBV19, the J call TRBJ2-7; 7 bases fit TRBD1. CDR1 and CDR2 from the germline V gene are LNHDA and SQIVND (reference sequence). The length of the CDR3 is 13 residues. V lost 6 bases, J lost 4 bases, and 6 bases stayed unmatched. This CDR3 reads CASSMTGSYEQYF. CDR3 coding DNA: TGTGCCAGTAGCATGACAGGGTCTTACGAGCAGTACTTC.

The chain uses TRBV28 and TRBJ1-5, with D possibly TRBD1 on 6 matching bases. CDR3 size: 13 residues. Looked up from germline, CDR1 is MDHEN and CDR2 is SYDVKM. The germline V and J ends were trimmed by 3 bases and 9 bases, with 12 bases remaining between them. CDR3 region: CASSLGAARPQHF. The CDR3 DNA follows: TGTGCCAGCAGTTTGGGGGCCGCGAGGCCCCAGCATTTT.

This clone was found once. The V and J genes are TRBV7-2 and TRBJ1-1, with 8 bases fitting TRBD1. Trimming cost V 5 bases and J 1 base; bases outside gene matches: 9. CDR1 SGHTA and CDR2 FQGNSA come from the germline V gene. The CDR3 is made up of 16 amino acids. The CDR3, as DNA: TGTGCCAGCAGCCCCATGGGTGGACAGGGGAACACTGAAGCTTTCTTT. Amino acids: CASSPMGGQGNTEAFF.

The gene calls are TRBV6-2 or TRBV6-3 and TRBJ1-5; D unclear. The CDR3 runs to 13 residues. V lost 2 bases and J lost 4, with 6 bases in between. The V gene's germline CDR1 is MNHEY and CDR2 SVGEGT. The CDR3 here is CASSYSANQPQHF. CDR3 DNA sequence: TGTGCCAGCAGTTACAGTGCAAATCAGCCCCAGCATTTT.

Here the CDR3 DNA reads TGTGCCAGCAGTTTGCAGACCAGCACAGATACGCAGTATTTT. This translates into CASSLQTSTDTQYF. This chain uses TRBV27 with TRBJ2-3; D remains ambiguous. The ends were cut back, 3 bases at V and 0 bases at J, with 7 bases in the middle. This CDR3 is built from 14 residues. Per the germline V gene, CDR1 is MNHEY and CDR2 is SMNVEV (reference sequence).